This T cell receptor (beta chain) stems from a study of T cells in narcolepsy (dated by TCRdb to 2016 to 2018). A note on the overall study: Patients with narcolepsy type 1 or type 2 (NT1, NT2) were enrolled in the study together with healthy control donors. To look for autoreactive T cells in narcolepsy patients that target self-antigens of hypocretin neurons (hypocretin, TRIB2), the study used TCR Vbeta sequencing to follow clonotypes in blood and CSF. General conclusions and limits of the study: Autoreactive clonotypes were reported to be detected serially in the blood of the same patients and of different patients, but not in the blood of healthy controls. Patients and controls had comparable numbers of sequenced blood memory CD4+ clonotypes, averaging about 39,494 and 33,354, respectively. Some blood memory CD4+ repertoires from patients and controls contained no sequences matching autoreactive T cell clones. Plots that compared CSF and blood CD4+ T cell clonotypes from the same patient highlighted HCRT-specific and TRIB2-specific autoreactive clonotypes.

The library relied on the immunoSEQ multiplex PCR assay. Sourced from immuneACCESS, this table was stored by TCRdb with only in-frame sequences that have V and J called. A share of the clones is absent; for the studies checked, an unresolved V gene accounts for under half, and the remainder has no known explanation. In all, the sample holds tens of thousands of clones, and approximately 80% of those were seen once. The top ten hold 0.95% to 1.5% of the sample. Memory CD4+ T cells were sorted ex vivo from peripheral blood of narcolepsy patients and healthy controls for TCR Vbeta sequencing. Looking up the germline V gene yields CDR1 SGDLS and CDR2 YYNGEE. Counted from cysteine to phenylalanine, this CDR3 has 14 amino acids. The sequence is cut down to CDR3 DNA, 42 bases in frame from base 1. V and J lose 3 bases and 2 bases, and a span of 9 bases separates them. As regards this clone: Its cognate antigen has yet to be identified. Within one base of it there is no much larger clone, and no base qualities were kept.

The sample taken for sequencing was CD45RA- memory CD4+ T cells from PBMCs. Interpreted using the paper, the cell subset or site label stands for: memory T cells sorted ex vivo from peripheral blood. This receptor was identified in a human donor with narcolepsy. This sequence uses TRBV9 and TRBJ2-1, and perhaps TRBD2 as D gene, on 5 matching bases. The CDR3 here reads CASSETGTYNEQFF. The DNA sequence is TGTGCCAGCAGCGAGACCGGGACCTACAATGAGCAGTTCTTC.